This entry lists 2 T cell receptor beta chains sequenced from one sample in a study of blood T cells in healthy people across ages. Together with a sample-barcoded 5' primer, a J-beta primer mix was included in a second PCR lasting roughly 6 to 12 cycles. TCRdb recomputed calls from the 5' RACE reads with MiXCR, one row per CDR3 protein. The table has 600,000 to 850,000 distinct CDR3 sequences, around 25% seen once. These data were also reused for a study on T cells of mothers and their children.

Sequencing used blood. Every receptor here comes from a boy younger than 18 in good health.

The V call is TRBV11-3, the J call TRBJ2-5; no firm D call. The last part of the DNA fits TRBJ2-1 better; the J call may be wrong. This CDR3 is built from 15 residues. Germline V CDR1 and CDR2: SGHNT, YENEEA. CDR3 region: CASSLGNSGYNEQFF. DNA for the CDR3: TGTGCCAGCAGCTTAGGAAACAGTGGGTACAATGAGCAGTTCTTC.

The CDR3 loop is CASRMTPKETQYF. The CDR3 DNA is TGCGCCAGCAGGATGACACCGAAAGAGACCCAGTACTTC. This rearrangement joins TRBV5-1 to TRBJ2-5; D not certain. The CDR3 length is 13 residues. V was cut by 5 bases and J by 3 bases, with 11 bases left in between. CDR1 and CDR2 from the germline V gene are SGHRS and YFSETQ. Complete variable domain (other parts from reference TRBV5-1 and TRBJ2-5): KAGVTQTPRYLIKTRGQQVTLSCSPISGHRSVSWYQQTPGQGLQFLFEYFSETQRNKGNFPGRFSGRQFSNSRSEMNVSTLELGDSALYLCASRMTPKETQYFGPGTRLLVL.